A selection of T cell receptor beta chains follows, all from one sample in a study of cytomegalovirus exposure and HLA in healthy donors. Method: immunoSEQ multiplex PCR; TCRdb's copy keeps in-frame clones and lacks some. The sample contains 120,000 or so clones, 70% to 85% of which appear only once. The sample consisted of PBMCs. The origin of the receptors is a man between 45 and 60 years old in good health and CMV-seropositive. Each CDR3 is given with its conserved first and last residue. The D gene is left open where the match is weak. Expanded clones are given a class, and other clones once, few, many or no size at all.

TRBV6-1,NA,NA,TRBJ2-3,CASSEGATDTQYF,TGTGCCAGCAGTGAAGGGGCCACAGATACGCAGTATTTT
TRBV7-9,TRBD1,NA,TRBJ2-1,CASSLQGAPNEQFF,TGTGCCAGCAGCCTCCAGGGGGCGCCGAATGAGCAGTTCTTC
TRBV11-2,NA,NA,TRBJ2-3,CASSSERGPQYF,TGTGCCAGCAGCTCCGAGAGAGGTCCGCAGTATTTT
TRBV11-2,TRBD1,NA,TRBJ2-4,CASSLVIDRGTKNIQYF,TGTGCCAGCAGCTTAGTAATCGACAGGGGAACCAAAAACATTCAGTACTTC
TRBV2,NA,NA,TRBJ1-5,CASSEEWLLQPQHF,TGTGCCAGCAGTGAAGAGTGGCTTCTTCAGCCCCAGCATTTT
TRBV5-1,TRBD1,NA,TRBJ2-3,CASSLGRTGVTDTQYF,TGCGCCAGCAGCTTGGGAAGAACAGGGGTTACAGATACGCAGTATTTT
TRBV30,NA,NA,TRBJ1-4,CAWTSIARGNEKLFF,TGTGCCTGGACCTCCATAGCTCGCGGTAATGAAAAACTGTTTTTT
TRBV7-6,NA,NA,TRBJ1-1,CASSSAPNTEAFF,TGTGCCAGCAGTTCCGCGCCCAACACTGAAGCTTTCTTT
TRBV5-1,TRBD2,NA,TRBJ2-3,CASSSGLVGQDTQYF,TGCGCCAGCAGCTCGGGACTAGTGGGACAAGATACGCAGTATTTT
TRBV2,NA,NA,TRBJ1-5,CASSLGGLNQPQHF,TGTGCCAGCAGTCTTGGGGGCCTAAATCAGCCCCAGCATTTT
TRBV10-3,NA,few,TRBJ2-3,CAISESPITDTQYF,TGTGCCATCAGTGAGTCCCCCATCACAGATACGCAGTATTTT
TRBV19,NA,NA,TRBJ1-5,CASSPLSNQPQHF,TGTGCCAGTAGTCCCCTTAGCAATCAGCCCCAGCATTTT
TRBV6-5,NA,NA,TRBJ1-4,CASSYSTATNEKLFF,TGTGCCAGCAGTTACTCCACGGCAACTAATGAAAAACTGTTTTTT
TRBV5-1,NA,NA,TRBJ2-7,CASSGYDRGNSYEQYF,TGCGCCAGCAGCGGGTACGACCGGGGGAACTCCTACGAGCAGTACTTC
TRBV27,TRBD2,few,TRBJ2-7,CASSLSVAGGREQYF,TGTGCCAGCAGTTTATCCGTAGCGGGGGGGCGTGAGCAGTACTTC
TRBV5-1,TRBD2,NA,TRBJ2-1,CASSYLPGLAGGSYNEQFF,TGCGCCAGCAGCTATCTGCCGGGACTAGCGGGGGGGTCCTACAATGAGCAGTTCTTC
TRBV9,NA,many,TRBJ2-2,CASTPGPGAGELFF,TGTGCCAGCACCCCTGGCCCGGGGGCCGGGGAGCTGTTTTTT
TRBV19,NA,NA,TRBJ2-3,CASSIWGRGSSTDTQYF,TGTGCCAGTAGTATCTGGGGCAGGGGCTCTAGCACAGATACGCAGTATTTT
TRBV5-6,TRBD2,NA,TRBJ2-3,CASSRREVLTDTQYF,TGTGCCAGCAGCCGGCGGGAGGTCCTCACAGATACGCAGTATTTT
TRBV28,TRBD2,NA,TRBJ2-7,CASSSSGDPSYEQYF,TGTGCCAGCAGTTCAAGCGGGGATCCCTCCTACGAGCAGTACTTC
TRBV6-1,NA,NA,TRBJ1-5,CASFGDVINQPQHF,TGTGCCAGCTTCGGAGACGTGATCAATCAGCCCCAGCATTTT
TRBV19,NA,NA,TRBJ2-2,CASMGHSGVGELFF,TGTGCCAGTATGGGACACTCCGGGGTCGGGGAGCTGTTTTTT